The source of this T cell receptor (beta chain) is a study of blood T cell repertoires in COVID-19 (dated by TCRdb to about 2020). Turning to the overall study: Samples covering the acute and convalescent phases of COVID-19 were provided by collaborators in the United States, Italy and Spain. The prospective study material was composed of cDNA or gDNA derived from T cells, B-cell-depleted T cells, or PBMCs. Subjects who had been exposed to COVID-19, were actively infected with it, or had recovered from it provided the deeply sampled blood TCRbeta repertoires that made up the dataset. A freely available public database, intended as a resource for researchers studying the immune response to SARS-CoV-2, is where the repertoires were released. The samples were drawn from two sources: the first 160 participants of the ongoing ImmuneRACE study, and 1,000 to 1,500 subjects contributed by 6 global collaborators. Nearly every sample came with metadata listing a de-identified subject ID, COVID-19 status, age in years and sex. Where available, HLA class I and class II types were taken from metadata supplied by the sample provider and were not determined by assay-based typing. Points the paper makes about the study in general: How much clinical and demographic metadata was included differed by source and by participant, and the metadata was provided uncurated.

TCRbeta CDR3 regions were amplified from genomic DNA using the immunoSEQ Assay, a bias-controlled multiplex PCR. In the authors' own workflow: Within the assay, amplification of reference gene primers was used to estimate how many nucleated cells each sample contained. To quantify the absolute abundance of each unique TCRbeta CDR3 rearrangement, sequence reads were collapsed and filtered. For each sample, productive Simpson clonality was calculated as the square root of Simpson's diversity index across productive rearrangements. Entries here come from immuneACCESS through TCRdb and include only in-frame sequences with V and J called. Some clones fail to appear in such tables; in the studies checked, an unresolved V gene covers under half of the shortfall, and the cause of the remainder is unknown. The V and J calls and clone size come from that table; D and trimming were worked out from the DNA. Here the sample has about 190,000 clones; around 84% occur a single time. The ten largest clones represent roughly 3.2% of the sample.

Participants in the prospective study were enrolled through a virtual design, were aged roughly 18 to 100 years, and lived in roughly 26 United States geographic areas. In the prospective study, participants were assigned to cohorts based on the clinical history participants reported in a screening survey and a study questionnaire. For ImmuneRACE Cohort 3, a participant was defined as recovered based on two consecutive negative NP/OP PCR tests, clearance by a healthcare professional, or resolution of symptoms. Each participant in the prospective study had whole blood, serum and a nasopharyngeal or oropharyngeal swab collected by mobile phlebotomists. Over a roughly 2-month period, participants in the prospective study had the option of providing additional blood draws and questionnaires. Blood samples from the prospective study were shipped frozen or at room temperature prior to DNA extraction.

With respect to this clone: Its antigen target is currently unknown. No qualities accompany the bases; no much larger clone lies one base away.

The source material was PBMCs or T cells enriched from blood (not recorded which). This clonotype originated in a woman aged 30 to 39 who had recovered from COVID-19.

The DNA sequence reads TGCGCCAGCAGCCGGGAATCAGGGGCCGGAGATAACACTGAAGCTTTCTTT. It is translated as CASSRESGAGDNTEAFF. This chain joins TRBV5-1 to TRBJ1-1, and possibly TRBD1, on 6 matching bases. The CDR3, from cysteine to phenylalanine, totals 17 residues. The DNA shown is the 51-base CDR3, in frame from base 1. CDR1 SGHRS and CDR2 YFSETQ were looked up in the germline V gene. Relative to germline, V is 4 bases shorter and J is 2 bases shorter, with 21 bases between their ends.